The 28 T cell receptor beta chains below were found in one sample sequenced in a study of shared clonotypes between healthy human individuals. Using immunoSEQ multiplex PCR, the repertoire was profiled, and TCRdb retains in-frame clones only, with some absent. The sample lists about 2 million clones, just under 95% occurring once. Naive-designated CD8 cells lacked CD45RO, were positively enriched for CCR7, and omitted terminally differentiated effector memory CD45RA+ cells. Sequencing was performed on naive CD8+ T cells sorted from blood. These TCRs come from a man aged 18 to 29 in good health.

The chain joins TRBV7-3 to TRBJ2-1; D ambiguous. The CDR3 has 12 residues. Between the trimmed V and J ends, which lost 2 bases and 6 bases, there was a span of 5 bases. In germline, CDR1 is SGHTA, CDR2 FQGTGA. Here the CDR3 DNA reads TGTGCCAGCAGCTTAGTAGGCAATGAGCAGTTCTTC. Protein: CASSLVGNEQFF.

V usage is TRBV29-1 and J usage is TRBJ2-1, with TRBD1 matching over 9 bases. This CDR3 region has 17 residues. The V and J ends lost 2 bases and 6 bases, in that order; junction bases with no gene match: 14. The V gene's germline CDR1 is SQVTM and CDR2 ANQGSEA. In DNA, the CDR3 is TGCAGCGTTGAAAGGACCCGGACAGGGGTCGTCTCCAATGAGCAGTTCTTC. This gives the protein CSVERTRTGVVSNEQFF.

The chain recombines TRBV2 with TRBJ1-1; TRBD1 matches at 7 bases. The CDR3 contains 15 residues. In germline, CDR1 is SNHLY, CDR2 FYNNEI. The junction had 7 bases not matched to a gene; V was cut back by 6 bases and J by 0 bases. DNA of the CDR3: TGTGCCAGCAGCCCGGGGGACAGAATGAACACTGAAGCTTTCTTT. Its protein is CASSPGDRMNTEAFF. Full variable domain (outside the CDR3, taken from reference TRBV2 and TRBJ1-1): EPEVTQTPSHQVTQMGQEVILRCVPISNHLYFYWYRQILGQKVEFLVSFYNNEISEKSEIFDDQFSVERPDGSNFTLKIRSTKLEDSAMYFCASSPGDRMNTEAFFGQGTRLTVV.

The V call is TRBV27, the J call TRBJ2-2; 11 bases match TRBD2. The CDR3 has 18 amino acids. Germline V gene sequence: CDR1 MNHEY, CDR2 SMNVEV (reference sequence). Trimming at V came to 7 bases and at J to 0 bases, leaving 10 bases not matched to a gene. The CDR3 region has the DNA TGTGCCAGCACCCTGTTATTAGCGGGGGGGCCGAACACCGGGGAGCTGTTTTTT. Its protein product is CASTLLLAGGPNTGELFF.

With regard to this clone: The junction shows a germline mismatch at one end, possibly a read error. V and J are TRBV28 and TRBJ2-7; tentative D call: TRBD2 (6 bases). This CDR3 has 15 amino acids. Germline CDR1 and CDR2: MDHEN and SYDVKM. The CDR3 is CASSLRQAGSWGCNF. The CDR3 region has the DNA TGTGCCAGCAGTTTACGCCAGGCGGGATCATGGGGATGCAACTTC.

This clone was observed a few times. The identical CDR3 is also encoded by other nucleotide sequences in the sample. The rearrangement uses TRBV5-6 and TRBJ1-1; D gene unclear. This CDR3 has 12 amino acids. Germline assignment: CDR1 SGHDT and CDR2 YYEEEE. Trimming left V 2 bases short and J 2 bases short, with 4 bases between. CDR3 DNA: TGTGCCAGCAGCTTCCAAAACACTGAAGCTTTCTTT. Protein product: CASSFQNTEAFF.

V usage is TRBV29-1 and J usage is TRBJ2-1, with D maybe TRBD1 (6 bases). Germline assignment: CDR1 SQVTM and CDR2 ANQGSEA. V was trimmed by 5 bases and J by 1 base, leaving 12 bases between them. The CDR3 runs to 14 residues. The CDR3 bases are TGCAGCGTTCAATTAGGACAGTCCTACAATGAGCAGTTCTTC. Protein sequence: CSVQLGQSYNEQFF.

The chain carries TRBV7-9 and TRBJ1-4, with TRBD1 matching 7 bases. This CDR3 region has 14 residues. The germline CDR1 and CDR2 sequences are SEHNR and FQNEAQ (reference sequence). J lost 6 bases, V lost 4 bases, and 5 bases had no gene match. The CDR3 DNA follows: TGTGCCAGCAGCTCTACAGGGGATGATGAAAAACTGTTTTTT. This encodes CASSSTGDDEKLFF.

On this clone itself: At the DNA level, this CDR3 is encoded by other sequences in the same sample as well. CDR3 residues: CASSIRDRGTEAFF. The CDR3 DNA reads as TGTGCCAGTAGTATACGGGACAGGGGAACTGAAGCTTTCTTT. V gene TRBV19 combines with J gene TRBJ1-1; 10 nucleotides line up with TRBD1. Trimming cost V 2 bases and J 5 bases; bases outside gene matches: 2. Germline CDR1 reads LNHDA; CDR2 reads SQIVND (reference sequence). The CDR3 covers 14 residues.

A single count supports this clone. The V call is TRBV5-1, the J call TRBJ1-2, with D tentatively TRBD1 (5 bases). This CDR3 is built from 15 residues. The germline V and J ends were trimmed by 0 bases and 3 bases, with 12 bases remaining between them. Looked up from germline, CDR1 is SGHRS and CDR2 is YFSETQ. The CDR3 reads CASSLAQGWDYGYTF. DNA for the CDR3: TGCGCCAGCAGCTTGGCTCAGGGCTGGGACTATGGCTACACCTTC.

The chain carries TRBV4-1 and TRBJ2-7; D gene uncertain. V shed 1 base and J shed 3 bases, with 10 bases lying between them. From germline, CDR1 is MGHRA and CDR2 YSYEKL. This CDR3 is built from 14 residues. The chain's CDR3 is CASSQVSSDYEQYF. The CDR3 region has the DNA TGCGCCAGCAGCCAAGTTTCCAGCGACTACGAGCAGTACTTC.

CDR3 region: CASSSRDVQETQYF. DNA of the CDR3: TGTGCCAGCAGCTCCCGGGACGTACAAGAGACCCAGTACTTC. The V call is TRBV21-1, the J call TRBJ2-5. TRBV21-1 is an annotated pseudogene. The CDR3 is 14 residues long.

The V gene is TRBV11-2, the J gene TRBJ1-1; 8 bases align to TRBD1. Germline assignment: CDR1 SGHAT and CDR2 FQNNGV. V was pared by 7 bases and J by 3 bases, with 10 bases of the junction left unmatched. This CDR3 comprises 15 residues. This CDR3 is CASTQGAGRDTEAFF. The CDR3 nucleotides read TGTGCCAGCACCCAGGGGGCAGGGCGGGACACTGAAGCTTTCTTT.

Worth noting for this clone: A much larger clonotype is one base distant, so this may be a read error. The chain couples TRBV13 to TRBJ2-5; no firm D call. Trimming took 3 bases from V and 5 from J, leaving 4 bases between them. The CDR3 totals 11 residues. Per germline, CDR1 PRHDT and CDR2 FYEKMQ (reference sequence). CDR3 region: CASSLRETQYF. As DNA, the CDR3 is TGTGCCAGCAGCTTGAGGGAGACCCAGTACTTC.

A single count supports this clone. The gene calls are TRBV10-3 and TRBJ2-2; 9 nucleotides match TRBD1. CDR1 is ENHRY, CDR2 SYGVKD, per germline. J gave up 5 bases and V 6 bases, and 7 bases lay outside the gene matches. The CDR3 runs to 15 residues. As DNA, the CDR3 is TGTGCCATCAGAGGGGACAGGGAGGGGACCGGGGAGCTGTTTTTT. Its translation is CAIRGDREGTGELFF.

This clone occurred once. The CDR3 DNA is TGTGCCAGCAGCCATTTCTCGGAGGTCTATGGCTACACCTTC. Amino acids: CASSHFSEVYGYTF. This chain uses TRBV11-2 with TRBJ1-2, with D unresolved. The length of the CDR3 is 14 residues. CDR1 SGHAT and CDR2 FQNNGV come from the germline V gene. V was cut by 5 bases and J by 4 bases, with 14 bases left in between.

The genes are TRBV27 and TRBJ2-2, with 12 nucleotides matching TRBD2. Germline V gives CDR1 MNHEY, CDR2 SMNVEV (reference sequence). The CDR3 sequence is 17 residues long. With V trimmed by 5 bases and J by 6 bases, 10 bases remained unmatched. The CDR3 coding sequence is TGTGCCAGCAGTCCCATCCTAGCGGGGGGGCTTTCCGGGGAGCTGTTTTTT. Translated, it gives CASSPILAGGLSGELFF.

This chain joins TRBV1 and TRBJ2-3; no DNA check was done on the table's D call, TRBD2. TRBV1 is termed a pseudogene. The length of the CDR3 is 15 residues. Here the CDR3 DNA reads TGCACCAGCAGCCAAGACCGAGGGAGAACAGATACGCAGTATTTT. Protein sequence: CTSSQDRGRTDTQYF.

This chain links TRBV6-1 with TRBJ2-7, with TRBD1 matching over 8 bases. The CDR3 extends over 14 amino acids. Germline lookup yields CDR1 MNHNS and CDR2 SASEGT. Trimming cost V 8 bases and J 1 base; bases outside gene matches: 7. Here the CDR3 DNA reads TGTGCCAGCGCCGCCGGGACAGGATCCTACGAGCAGTACTTC. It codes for CASAAGTGSYEQYF.

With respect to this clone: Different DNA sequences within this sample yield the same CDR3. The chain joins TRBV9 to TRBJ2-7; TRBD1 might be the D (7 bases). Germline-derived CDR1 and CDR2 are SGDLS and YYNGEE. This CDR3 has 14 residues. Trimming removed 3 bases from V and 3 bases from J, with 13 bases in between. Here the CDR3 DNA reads TGTGCCAGCAGCGCCGGAGGGGGCGGCTACGAGCAGTACTTC. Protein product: CASSAGGGGYEQYF.

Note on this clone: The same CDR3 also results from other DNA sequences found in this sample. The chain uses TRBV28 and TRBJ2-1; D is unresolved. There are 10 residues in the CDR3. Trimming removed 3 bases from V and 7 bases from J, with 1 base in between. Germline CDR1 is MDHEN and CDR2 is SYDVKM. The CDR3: CASSFNEQFF. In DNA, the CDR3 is TGTGCCAGCAGTTTTAATGAGCAGTTCTTC. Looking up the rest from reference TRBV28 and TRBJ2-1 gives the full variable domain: DVKVTQSSRYLVKRTGEKVFLECVQDMDHENMFWYRQDPGLGLRLIYFSYDVKMKEKGDIPEGYSVSREKKERFSLILESASTNQTSMYLCASSFNEQFFGPGTRLTVL.

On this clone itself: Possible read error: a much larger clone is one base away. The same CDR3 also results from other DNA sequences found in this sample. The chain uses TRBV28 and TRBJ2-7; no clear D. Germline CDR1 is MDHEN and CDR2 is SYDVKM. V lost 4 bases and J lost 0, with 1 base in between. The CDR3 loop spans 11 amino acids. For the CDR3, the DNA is TGTGCCAGCAGTTACTCCTACGAGCAGTACTTC. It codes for CASSYSYEQYF.

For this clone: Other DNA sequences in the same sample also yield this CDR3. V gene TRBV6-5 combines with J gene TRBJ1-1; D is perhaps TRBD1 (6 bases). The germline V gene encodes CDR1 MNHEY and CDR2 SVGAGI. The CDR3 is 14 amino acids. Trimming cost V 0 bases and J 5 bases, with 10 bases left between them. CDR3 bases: TGTGCCAGCAGTTACTCCGAGGGGGTGACTGAAGCTTTCTTT. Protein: CASSYSEGVTEAFF.

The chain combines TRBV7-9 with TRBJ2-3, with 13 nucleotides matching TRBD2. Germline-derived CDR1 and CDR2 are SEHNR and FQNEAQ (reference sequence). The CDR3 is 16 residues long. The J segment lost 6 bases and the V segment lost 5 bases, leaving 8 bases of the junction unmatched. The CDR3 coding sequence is TGTGCCAGCAGCAGTACTAGCGGGGGGGAATACGATACGCAGTATTTT. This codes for CASSSTSGGEYDTQYF. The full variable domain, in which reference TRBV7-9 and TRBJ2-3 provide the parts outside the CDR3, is DTGVSQNPRHKITKRGQNVTFRCDPISEHNRLYWYRQTLGQGPEFLTYFQNEAQLEKSRLLSDRFSAERPKGSFSTLEIQRTEQGDSAMYLCASSSTSGGEYDTQYFGPGTRLTVL.

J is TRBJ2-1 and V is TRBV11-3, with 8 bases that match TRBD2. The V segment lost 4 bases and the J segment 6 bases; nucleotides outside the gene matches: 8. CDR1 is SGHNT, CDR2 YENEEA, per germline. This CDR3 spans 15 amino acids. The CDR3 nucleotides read TGTGCCAGCAGCTCACCGGGACTAGGGGGCAATGAGCAGTTCTTC. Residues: CASSSPGLGGNEQFF.

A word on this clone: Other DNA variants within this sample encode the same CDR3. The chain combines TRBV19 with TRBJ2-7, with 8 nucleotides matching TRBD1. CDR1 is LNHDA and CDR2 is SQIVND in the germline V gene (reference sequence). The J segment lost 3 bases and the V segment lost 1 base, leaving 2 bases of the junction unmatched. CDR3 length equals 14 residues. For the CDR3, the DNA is TGTGCCAGTAGTATAGGGACAGGGAGCTACGAGCAGTACTTC. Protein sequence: CASSIGTGSYEQYF.

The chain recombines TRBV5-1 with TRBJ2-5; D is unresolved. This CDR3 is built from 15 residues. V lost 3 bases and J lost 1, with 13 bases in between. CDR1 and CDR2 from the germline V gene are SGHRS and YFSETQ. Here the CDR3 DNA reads TGCGCCAGCAGCTCGCAGCCAAACCTCCAAGAGACCCAGTACTTC. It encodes CASSSQPNLQETQYF.

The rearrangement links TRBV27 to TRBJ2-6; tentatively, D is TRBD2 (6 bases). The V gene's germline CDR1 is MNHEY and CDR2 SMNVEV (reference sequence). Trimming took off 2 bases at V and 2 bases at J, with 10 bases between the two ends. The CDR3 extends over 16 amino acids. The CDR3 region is CASSLTWGAGANVLTF. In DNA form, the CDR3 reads TGTGCCAGCAGTTTAACGTGGGGGGCTGGGGCCAACGTCCTGACTTTC.